The clone carrying this T cell receptor beta chain came up a few times. Its cognate antigen is unknown. This specimen comes from a study of identical twins. Study-wide points: Within beta out-of-frame sequences, the excess sharing observed between twins was weaker. Without tracking the same donors, conclusions rested on cross-sectional statistical analysis. Modeled out-of-frame TCR alpha sharing in monozygotic twins fell below observed levels. Fewer insertions characterized abundant cord blood beta clonotypes, whereas memory repertoires showed none.

TCRdb itself ran the 5' RACE reads through MiXCR, one entry per CDR3 protein. Of under 900,000 distinct CDR3 sequences in the sample, 12% are singletons; the top ten hold around 1.5%. V was clipped by 1 base and J by 5 bases; unmatched bases: 8. Per the germline V gene, CDR1 is SQVTM and CDR2 is ANQGSEA. This CDR3 is 15 amino acids long. These same records also appear under a second study, on yellow fever vaccine responses in identical twins.

The source of this sequence is a woman aged 18-30 years in good health. This sequence joins TRBV29-1 and TRBJ2-1, with 7 positions matching TRBD2. Sequencing was carried out using PBMCs. The CDR3: CSVEGLRDYNNEQFF. The CDR3 nucleotides are TGCAGCGTTGAAGGTCTCCGGGACTACAACAATGAGCAGTTCTTC.